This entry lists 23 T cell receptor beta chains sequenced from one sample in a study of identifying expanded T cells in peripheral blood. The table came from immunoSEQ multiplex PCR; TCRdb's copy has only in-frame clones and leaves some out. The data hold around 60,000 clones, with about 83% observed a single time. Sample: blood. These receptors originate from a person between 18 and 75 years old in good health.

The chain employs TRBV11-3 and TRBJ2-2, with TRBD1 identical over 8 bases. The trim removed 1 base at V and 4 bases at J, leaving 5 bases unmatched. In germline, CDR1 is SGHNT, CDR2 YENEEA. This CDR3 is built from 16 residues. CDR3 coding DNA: TGTGCCAGCAGCTTAGTAGGACAGGGCGGCACCGGGGAGCTGTTTTTT. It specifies CASSLVGQGGTGELFF.

The CDR3 reads CASSLETGAMNTEAFF. DNA of the CDR3: TGTGCCAGCAGCCTAGAAACAGGAGCAATGAACACTGAAGCTTTCTTT. The rearrangement links TRBV5-4 to TRBJ1-1, with a weak D call TRBD1 (5 bases). CDR3 size: 16 residues. In germline, CDR1 is SGHNT, CDR2 YYREEE (reference sequence). Trimming took 4 bases from V and 0 from J, leaving 16 bases between them.

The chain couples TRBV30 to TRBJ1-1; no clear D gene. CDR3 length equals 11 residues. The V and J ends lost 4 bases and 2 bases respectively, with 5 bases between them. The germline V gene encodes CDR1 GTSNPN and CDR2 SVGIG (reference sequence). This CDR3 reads CAWTRNTEAFF. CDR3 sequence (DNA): TGTGCCTGGACCCGAAACACTGAAGCTTTCTTT.

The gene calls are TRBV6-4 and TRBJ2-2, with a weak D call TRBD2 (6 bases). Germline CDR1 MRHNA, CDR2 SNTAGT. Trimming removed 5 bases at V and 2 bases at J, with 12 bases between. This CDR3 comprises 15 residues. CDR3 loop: CASSMSSDNTGELFF. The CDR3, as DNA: TGTGCCAGCAGTATGTCTAGCGACAACACCGGGGAGCTGTTTTTT.

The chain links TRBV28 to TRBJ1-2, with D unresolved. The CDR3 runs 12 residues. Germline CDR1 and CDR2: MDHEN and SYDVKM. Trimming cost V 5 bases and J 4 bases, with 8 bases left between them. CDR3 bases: TGTGCCAGCAGTCAACTCGGCTATGGCTACACCTTC. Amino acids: CASSQLGYGYTF.

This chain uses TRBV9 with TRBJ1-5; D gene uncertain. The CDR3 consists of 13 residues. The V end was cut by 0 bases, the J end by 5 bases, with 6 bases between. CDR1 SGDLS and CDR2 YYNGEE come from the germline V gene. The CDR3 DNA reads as TGTGCCAGCAGCGTAGAATTCGATCAGCCCCAGCATTTT. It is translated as CASSVEFDQPQHF.

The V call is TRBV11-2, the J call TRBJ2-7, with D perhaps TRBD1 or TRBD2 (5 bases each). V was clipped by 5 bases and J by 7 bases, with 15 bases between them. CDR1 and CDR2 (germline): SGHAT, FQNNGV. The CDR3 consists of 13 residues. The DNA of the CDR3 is TGTGCCAGCAGCCGGGACGAAAGAAGGGAGCAGTACTTC. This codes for CASSRDERREQYF.

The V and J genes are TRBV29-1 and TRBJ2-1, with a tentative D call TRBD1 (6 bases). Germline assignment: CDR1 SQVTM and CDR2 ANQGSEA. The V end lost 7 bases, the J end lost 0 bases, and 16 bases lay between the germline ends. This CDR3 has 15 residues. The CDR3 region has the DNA TGCAGCGCCAGGGCGGACAGCAGCTCCTACAATGAGCAGTTCTTC. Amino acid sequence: CSARADSSSYNEQFF.

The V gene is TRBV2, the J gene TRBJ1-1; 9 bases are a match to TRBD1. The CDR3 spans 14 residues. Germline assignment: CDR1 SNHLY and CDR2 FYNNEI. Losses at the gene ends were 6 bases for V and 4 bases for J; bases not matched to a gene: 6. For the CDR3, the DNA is TGTGCCAGCAGGAACGGACAGGGGTTCACTGAAGCTTTCTTT. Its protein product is CASRNGQGFTEAFF.

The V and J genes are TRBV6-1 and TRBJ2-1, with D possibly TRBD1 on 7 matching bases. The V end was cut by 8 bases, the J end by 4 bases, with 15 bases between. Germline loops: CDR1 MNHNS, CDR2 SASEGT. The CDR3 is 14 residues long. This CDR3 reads CASRGTAIYNEQFF. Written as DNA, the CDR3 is TGTGCCAGCCGCGGGACAGCGATATACAATGAGCAGTTCTTC.

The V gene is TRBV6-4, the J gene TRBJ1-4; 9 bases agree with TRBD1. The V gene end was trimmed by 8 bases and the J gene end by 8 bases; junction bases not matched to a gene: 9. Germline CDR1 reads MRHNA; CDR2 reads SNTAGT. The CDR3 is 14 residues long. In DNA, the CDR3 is TGTGCCAGCCTCAGGGACAGGGCTTACGAAAAACTGTTTTTT. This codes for CASLRDRAYEKLFF.

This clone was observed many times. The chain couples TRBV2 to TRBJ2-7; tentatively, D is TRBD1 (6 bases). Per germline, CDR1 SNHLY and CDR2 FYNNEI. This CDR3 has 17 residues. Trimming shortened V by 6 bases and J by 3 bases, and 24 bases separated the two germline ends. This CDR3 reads CASSGNRDTLPHYEQYF. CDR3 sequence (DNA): TGTGCCAGCAGCGGAAACCGGGACACCCTTCCACACTACGAGCAGTACTTC.

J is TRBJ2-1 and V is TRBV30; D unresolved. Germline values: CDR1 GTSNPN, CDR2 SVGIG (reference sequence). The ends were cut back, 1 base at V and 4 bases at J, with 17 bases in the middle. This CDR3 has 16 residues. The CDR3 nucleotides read TGTGCCTGGAGTGGGGGTTGGCCCTCTTCGTACAATGAGCAGTTCTTC. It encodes CAWSGGWPSSYNEQFF.

CDR3 loop: CASSVGQGPYNEQFF. CDR3 sequence (DNA): TGTGCCAGCAGCGTAGGACAGGGCCCCTACAATGAGCAGTTCTTC. The rearrangement links TRBV9 to TRBJ2-1, with 7 bases that match TRBD1. J was trimmed by 2 bases and V by 0 bases; bases with no gene match: 2. In germline, CDR1 is SGDLS, CDR2 YYNGEE. The length of the CDR3 is 15 residues. Looking up the rest from reference TRBV9 and TRBJ2-1 gives the full variable domain: DSGVTQTPKHLITATGQRVTLRCSPRSGDLSVYWYQQSLDQGLQFLIQYYNGEERAKGNILERFSAQQFPDLHSELNLSSLELGDSALYFCASSVGQGPYNEQFFGPGTRLTVL.

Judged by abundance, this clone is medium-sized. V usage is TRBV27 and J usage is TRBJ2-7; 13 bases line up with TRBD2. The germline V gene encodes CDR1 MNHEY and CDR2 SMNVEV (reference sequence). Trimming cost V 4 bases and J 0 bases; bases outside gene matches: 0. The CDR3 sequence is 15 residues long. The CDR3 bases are TGTGCCAGCAGTTGGACTAGCGGGGGCTCCTACGAGCAGTACGTC. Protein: CASSWTSGGSYEQYV.

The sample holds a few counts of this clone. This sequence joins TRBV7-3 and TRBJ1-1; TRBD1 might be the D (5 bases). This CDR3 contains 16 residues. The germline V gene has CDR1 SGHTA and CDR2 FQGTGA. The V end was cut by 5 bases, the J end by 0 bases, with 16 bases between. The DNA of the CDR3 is TGTGCCAGCAGCCCGAGGGGTGGGGTGATGAACACTGAAGCTTTCTTT. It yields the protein CASSPRGGVMNTEAFF.

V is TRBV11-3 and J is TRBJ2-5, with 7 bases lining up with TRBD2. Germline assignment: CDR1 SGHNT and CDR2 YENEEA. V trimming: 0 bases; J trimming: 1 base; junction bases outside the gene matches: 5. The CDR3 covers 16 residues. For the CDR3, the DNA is TGTGCCAGCAGCTTAGATCTTCCGGGAGGCCAAGAGACCCAGTACTTC. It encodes CASSLDLPGGQETQYF. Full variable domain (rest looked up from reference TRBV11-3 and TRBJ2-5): EAGVVQSPRYKIIEKKQPVAFWCNPISGHNTLYWYLQNLGQGPELLIRYENEEAVDDSQLPKDRFSAERLKGVDSTLKIQPAELGDSAVYLCASSLDLPGGQETQYFGPGTRLLVL.

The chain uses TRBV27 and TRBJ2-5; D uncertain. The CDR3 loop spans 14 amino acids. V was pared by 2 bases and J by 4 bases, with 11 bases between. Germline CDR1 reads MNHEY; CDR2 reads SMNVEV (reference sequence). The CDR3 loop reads CASSLTSRLETQYF. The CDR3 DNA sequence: TGTGCCAGCAGTTTAACATCTAGGTTAGAGACCCAGTACTTC.

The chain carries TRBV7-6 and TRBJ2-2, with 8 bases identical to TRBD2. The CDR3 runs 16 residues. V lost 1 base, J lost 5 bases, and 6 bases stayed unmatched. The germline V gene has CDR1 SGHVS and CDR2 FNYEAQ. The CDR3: CASSLEGGGFTGELFF. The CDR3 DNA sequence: TGTGCCAGCAGCTTAGAAGGCGGGGGGTTTACCGGGGAGCTGTTTTTT.

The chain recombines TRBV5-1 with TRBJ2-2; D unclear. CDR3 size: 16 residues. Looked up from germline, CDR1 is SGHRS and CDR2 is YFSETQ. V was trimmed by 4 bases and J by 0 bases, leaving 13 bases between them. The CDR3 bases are TGCGCCAGCAGCCCCCATCCGTCGGCGAACACCGGGGAGCTGTTTTTT. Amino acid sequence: CASSPHPSANTGELFF.

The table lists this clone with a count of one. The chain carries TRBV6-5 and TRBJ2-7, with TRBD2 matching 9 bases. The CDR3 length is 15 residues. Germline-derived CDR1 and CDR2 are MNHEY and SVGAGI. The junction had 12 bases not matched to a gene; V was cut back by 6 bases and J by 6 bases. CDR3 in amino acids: CASSPAVAGGSEQYF. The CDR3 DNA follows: TGTGCCAGCAGCCCCGCCGTCGCGGGAGGGTCCGAGCAGTACTTC.

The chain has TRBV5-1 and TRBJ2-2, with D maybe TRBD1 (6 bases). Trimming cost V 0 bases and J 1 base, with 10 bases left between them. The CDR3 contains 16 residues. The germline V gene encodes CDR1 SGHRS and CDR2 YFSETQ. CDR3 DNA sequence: TGCGCCAGCAGCTTGGACGGGACACTGAACACCGGGGAGCTGTTTTTT. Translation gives CASSLDGTLNTGELFF.

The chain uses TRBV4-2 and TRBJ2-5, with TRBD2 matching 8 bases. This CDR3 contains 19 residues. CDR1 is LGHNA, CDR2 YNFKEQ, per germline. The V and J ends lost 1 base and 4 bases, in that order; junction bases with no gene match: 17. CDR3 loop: CASSQAGASGWGRGETQYF. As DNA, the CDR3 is TGTGCCAGCAGCCAAGCTGGGGCTAGCGGGTGGGGACGGGGAGAGACCCAGTACTTC.